Sequencing of this T cell receptor beta chain was carried out in a study of blood T cell repertoires in COVID-19. Germline CDR1 SNHLY, CDR2 FYNNEI. CDR3 length: 14 amino acids. V was pared by 6 bases and J by 1 base, with 12 bases between. As originally analysed: Nucleated cell counts were estimated from reference gene primer amplification. The data were produced by immunoSEQ multiplex PCR, yet TCRdb's version contains in-frame clones alone and is incomplete. V and J calls and clone size come straight from that table; D and trimming were deduced from the DNA. The sample includes around 450,000 clones, 87% of them seen just once. Cohorts were based on clinical histories the participants reported. Two negative PCRs, clearance, or symptom resolution were required of recovered Cohort 3 donors.

The origin of this receptor is a woman under 30 who had recovered from COVID-19. The material sequenced was PBMCs or T cells enriched from blood (not recorded which). The chain carries TRBV2 and TRBJ1-1; weak D call: TRBD1 (6 bases). DNA for the CDR3: TGTGCCAGCAGCAACAGGGTGGGGAACACTGAAGCTTTCTTT. Translated, it gives CASSNRVGNTEAFF.